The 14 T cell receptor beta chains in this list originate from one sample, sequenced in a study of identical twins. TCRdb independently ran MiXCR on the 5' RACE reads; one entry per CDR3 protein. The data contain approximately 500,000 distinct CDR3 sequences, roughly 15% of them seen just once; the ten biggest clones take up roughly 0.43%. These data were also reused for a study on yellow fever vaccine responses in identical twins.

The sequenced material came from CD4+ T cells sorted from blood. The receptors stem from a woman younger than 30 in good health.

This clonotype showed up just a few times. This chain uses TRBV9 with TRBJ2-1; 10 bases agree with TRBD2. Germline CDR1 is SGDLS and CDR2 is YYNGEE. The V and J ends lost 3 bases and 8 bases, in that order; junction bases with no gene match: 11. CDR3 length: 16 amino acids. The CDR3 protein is CASSDRQGLASHEQFF. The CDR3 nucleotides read TGTGCCAGCAGCGATAGACAGGGACTAGCGTCACATGAGCAGTTCTTC.

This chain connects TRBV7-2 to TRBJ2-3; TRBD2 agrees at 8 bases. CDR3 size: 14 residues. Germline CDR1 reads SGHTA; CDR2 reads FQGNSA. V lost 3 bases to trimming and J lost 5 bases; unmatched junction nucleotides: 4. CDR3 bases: TGTGCCAGCAGCTTTACTAGCGGCGGAGATACGCAGTATTTT. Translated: CASSFTSGGDTQYF.

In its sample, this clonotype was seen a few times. CDR3 loop: CASSGRTSGFLNTGELFF. DNA of the CDR3: TGTGCCAGCAGCGGGAGGACTAGCGGGTTTTTGAACACCGGGGAGCTGTTTTTT. The chain combines TRBV9 with TRBJ2-2; 11 bases align to TRBD2. CDR1 and CDR2 from the germline V gene are SGDLS and YYNGEE. The CDR3 is 18 amino acids. The trim removed 3 bases at V and 1 base at J, leaving 8 bases unmatched.

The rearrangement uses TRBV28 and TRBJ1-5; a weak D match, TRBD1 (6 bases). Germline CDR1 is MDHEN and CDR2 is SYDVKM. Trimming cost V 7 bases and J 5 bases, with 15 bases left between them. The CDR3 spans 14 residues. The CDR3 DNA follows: TGTGCCAGCAATACCGCAAGGACAGATCAGCCCCAGCATTTT. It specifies CASNTARTDQPQHF.

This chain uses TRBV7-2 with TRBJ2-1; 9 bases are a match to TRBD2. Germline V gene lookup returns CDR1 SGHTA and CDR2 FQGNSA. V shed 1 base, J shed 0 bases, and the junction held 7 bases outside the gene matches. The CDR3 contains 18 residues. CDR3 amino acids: CASSLGLAGIGSYNEQFF. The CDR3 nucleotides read TGTGCCAGCAGCTTAGGGCTAGCGGGAATCGGCTCCTACAATGAGCAGTTCTTC.

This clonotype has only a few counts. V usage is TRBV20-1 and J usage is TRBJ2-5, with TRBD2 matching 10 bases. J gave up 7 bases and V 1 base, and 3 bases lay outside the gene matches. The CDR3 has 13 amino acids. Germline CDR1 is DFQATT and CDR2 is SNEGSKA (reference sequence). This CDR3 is CSARGLAGGTQYF. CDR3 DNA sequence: TGCAGTGCTAGAGGACTAGCGGGCGGGACCCAGTACTTC.

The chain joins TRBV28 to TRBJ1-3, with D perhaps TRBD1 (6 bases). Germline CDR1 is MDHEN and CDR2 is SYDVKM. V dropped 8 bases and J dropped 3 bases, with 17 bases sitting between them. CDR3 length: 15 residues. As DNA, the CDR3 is TGTGCCAGCCTCCGGCAGGGAGGGGGTGGAAACACCATATATTTT. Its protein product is CASLRQGGGGNTIYF.

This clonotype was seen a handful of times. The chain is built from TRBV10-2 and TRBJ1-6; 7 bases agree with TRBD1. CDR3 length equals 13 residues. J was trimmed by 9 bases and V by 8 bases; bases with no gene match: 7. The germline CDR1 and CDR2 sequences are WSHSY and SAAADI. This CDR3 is CASFGQAGSPLHF. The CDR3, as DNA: TGCGCCAGCTTCGGACAGGCCGGTTCACCCCTCCACTTT.

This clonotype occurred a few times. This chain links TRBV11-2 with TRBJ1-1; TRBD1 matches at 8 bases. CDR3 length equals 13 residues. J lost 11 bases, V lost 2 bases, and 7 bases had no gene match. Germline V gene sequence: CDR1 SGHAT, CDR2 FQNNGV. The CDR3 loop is CASSLQDRGPAFF. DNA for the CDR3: TGTGCCAGCAGCTTACAAGACAGGGGTCCCGCTTTCTTT.

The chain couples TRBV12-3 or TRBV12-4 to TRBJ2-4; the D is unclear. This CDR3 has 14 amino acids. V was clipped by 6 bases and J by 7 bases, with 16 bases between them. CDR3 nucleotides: TGTGCCAGCAGCCCACCGGGCGGTCGGAACATTCAGTACTTC. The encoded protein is CASSPPGGRNIQYF.

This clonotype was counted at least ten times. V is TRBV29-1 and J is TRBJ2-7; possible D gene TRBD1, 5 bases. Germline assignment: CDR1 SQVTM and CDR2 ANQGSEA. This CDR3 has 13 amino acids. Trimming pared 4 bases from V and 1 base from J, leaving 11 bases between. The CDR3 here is CSVGGALSYEQYF. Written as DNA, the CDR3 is TGCAGCGTTGGTGGGGCTCTTTCCTACGAGCAGTACTTC.

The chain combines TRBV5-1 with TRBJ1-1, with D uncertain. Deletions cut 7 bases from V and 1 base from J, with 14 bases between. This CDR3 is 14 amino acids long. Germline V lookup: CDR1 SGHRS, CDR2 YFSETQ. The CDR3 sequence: CASGPAYSNTEAFF. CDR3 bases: TGCGCCAGCGGACCAGCATATTCGAACACTGAAGCTTTCTTT.

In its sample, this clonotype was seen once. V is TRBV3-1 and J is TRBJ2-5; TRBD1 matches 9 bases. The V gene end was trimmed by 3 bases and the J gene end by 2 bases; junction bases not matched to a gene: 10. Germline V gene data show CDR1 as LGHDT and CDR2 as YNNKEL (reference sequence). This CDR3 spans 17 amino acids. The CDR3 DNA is TGTGCCAGCAGCCACCTCCGTGGGGACAGGGCTCAAGAGACCCAGTACTTC. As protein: CASSHLRGDRAQETQYF.

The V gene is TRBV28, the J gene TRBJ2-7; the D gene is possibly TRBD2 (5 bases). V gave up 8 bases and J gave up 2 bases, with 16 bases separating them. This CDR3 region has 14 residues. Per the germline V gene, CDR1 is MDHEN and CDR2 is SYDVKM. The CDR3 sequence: CASRPNLAPYEQYF. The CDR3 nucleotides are TGTGCCAGCCGACCTAACCTAGCACCCTACGAGCAGTACTTC. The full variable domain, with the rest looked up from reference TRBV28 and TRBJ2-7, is DVKVTQSSRYLVKRTGEKVFLECVQDMDHENMFWYRQDPGLGLRLIYFSYDVKMKEKGDIPEGYSVSREKKERFSLILESASTNQTSMYLCASRPNLAPYEQYFGPGTRLTVT.